This T cell receptor (beta chain) derives from a study of blood T cell repertoires in COVID-19. Study context: COVID-19 samples collected from the United States, Italy and Spain covered acute and convalescent phases.

The CDR3 is made up of 15 amino acids. Germline V gene data show CDR1 as LNHDA and CDR2 as SQIVND (reference sequence). The V end was cut by 1 base, the J end by 2 bases, with 11 bases between. The protocol was immunoSEQ multiplex PCR, while the TCRdb copy is restricted to in-frame clones and leaves out a portion. The table lists tens of thousands of clones, about 86% of them singletons. The gene calls are TRBV19 and TRBJ2-5, with a possible D match to TRBD2 (5 bases). The receptor comes from a man aged 45-60 years with active COVID-19. Sequencing was carried out using peripheral blood. Here the CDR3 DNA reads TGTGCCAGTAGTATAGGGGGAGCCGGACAAGAGACCCAGTACTTC. This sequence encodes CASSIGGAGQETQYF.